The 3 T cell receptor beta chains presented below share a single source sample, sequenced in a study of cytomegalovirus exposure and HLA in healthy donors. In the PCR, 60 Vbeta and 13 Jbeta primers were used. The method was immunoSEQ multiplex PCR; TCRdb's version includes in-frame clones alone and lacks a portion of them. The sample includes 170,000 or so clones, under 85% seen only once; the top ten take 4.8%. The sample comprised PBMCs. The receptors derive from a man between 18 and 29 years old in good health and CMV-seronegative.

V and J are TRBV7-3 and TRBJ2-7, with 10 bases lining up with TRBD1. The V segment lost 2 bases and the J segment 0 bases; nucleotides outside the gene matches: 4. The CDR3 contains 16 residues. Germline V lookup: CDR1 SGHTA, CDR2 FQGTGA. The CDR3 here is CASSLYGTGVSYEQYF. The CDR3 region has the DNA TGTGCCAGCAGCTTATACGGGACAGGGGTCTCCTACGAGCAGTACTTC.

The V and J genes are TRBV5-6 and TRBJ2-3, with 7 bases identical to TRBD1. The V and J ends lost 4 bases and 2 bases, in that order; junction bases with no gene match: 10. The germline CDR1 and CDR2 sequences are SGHDT and YYEEEE. The CDR3 spans 16 residues. The CDR3 DNA sequence: TGTGCCAGCAGCAAATCCGGGACAGTTACCACAGATACGCAGTATTTT. This encodes CASSKSGTVTTDTQYF.

The chain uses TRBV7-8 and TRBJ2-5; 8 bases match TRBD2. Germline trimming cut 3 bases from V and 3 bases from J; bases unmatched to any gene: 9. CDR3 length: 16 residues. Germline assignment: CDR1 SGHVS and CDR2 FQNEAQ. The CDR3 is CASSFVGGSGEETQYF. As DNA, the CDR3 is TGTGCCAGCAGCTTTGTTGGAGGTAGCGGGGAAGAGACCCAGTACTTC. Full variable domain (rest looked up from reference TRBV7-8 and TRBJ2-5): GAGVSQSPRYKVAKRGQDVALRCDPISGHVSLFWYQQALGQGPEFLTYFQNEAQLDKSGLPSDRFFAERPEGSVSTLKIQRTQQEDSAVYLCASSFVGGSGEETQYFGPGTRLLVL.